This TCR beta chain was observed in a study of T cell repertoires in cytomegalovirus infection. General study results and limits: Carriers of CMV plus the relevant HLA were identified by cumulative public TCR beta family frequency. The ex vivo response was dominated by HLA-C-restricted CMV-specific TCR beta clonotypes.

J gave up 0 bases and V 1 base, and 5 bases lay outside the gene matches. The CDR3 is 16 amino acids. Germline lookup yields CDR1 SGHTA and CDR2 FQGNSA. In this sample, this clonotype turned up many times. No antigen is known for it. MiXCR, applied by TCRdb to the reads, yields one record per CDR3 protein. The sample yields more than 150,000 distinct CDR3 sequences, approximately 17% seen once. The specimen sequenced was CD8+ T cells from PBMCs. This receptor was obtained from a human donor in good health (CMV status not recorded). Some clones in this sample may be carry-over from other donors' samples. The chain recombines TRBV7-2 with TRBJ2-7, with 8 bases lining up with TRBD1. The CDR3 region has the DNA TGTGCCAGCAGCTTAGGAGGACAGGGCCCCTCCTACGAGCAGTACTTC. Translating it yields CASSLGGQGPSYEQYF.